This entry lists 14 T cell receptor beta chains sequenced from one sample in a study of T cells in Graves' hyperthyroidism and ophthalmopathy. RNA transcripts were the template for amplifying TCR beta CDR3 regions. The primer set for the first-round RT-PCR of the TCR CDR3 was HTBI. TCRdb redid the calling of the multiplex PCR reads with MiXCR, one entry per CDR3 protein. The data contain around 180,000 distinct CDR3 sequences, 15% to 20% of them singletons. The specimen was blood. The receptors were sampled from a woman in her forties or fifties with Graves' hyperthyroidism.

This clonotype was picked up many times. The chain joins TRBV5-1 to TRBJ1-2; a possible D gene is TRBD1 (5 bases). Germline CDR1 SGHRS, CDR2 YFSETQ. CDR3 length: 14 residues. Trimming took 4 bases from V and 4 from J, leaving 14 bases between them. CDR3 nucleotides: TGCGCCAGCAGCCCCGGACAACCTGGCTATGGCTACACCTTC. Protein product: CASSPGQPGYGYTF.

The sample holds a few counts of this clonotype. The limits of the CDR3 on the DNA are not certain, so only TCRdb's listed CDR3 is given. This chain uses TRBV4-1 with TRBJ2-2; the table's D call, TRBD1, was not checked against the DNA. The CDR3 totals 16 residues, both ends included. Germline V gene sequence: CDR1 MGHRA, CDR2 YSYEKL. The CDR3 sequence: CASSQVSGQTPGSCFF.

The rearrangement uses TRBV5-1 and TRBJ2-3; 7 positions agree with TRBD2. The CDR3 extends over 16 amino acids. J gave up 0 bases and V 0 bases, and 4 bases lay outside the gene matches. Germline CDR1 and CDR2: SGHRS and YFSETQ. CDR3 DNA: TGCGCCAGCAGCTTGGGGCTAGCGGCCAGCACAGATACGCAGTATTTT. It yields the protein CASSLGLAASTDTQYF. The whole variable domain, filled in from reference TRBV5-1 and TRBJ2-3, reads KAGVTQTPRYLIKTRGQQVTLSCSPISGHRSVSWYQQTPGQGLQFLFEYFSETQRNKGNFPGRFSGRQFSNSRSEMNVSTLELGDSALYLCASSLGLAASTDTQYFGPGTRLTVL.

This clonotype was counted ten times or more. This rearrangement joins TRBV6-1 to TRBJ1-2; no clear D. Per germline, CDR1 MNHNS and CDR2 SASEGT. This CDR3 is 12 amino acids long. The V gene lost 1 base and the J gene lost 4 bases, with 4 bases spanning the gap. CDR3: CASSEGRYGYTF. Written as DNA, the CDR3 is TGTGCCAGCAGTGAAGGACGCTATGGCTACACCTTC.

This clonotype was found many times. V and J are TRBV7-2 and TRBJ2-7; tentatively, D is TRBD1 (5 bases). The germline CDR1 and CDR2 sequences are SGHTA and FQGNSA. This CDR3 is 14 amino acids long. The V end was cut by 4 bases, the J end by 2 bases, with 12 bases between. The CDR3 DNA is TGTGCCAGCAGCTGGATGCAGGGTCCCTACGAGCAGTACTTC. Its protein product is CASSWMQGPYEQYF.

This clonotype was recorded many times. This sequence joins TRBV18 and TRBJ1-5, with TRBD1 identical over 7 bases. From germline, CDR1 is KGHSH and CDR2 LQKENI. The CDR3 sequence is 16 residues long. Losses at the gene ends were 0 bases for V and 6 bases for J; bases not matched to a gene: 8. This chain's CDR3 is CASSPPKTGDVQPQHF. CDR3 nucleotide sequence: TGTGCCAGCTCACCACCGAAAACAGGGGATGTTCAGCCCCAGCATTTT.

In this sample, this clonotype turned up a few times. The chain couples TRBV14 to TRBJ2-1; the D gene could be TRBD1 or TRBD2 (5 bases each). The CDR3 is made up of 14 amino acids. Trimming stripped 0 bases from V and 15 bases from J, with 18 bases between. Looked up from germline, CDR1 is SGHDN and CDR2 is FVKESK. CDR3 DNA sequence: TGTGCCAGCAGCCAAGATAACAGGACTCCCTTGCGGTTCTTC. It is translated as CASSQDNRTPLRFF.

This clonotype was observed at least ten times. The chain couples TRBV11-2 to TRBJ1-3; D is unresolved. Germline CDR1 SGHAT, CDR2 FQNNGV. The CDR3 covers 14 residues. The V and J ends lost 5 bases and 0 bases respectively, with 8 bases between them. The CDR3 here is CASSPQPSGNTIYF. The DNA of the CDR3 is TGTGCCAGCAGCCCCCAGCCCTCTGGAAACACCATATATTTT.

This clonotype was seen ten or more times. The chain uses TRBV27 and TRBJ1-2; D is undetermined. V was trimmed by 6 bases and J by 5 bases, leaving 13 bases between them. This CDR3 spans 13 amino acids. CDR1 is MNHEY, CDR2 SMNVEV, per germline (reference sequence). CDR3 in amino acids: CASSPRGGYGYTF. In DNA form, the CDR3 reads TGTGCCAGCAGCCCCAGAGGCGGGTATGGCTACACCTTC.

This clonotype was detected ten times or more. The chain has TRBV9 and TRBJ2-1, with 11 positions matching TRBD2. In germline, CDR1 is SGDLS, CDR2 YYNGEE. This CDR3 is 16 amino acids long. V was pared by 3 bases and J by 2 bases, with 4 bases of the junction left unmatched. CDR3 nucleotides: TGTGCCAGCAGCGGATCACTAGCGGGGGCCTACAATGAGCAGTTCTTC. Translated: CASSGSLAGAYNEQFF.

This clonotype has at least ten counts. The CDR3 DNA follows: TGCGCCAGCAGCTCCCCTGACAGGACTGAAAGAAGCTACACCTTC. This translates into CASSSPDRTERSYTF. The chain employs TRBV5-1 and TRBJ1-2, with D maybe TRBD1 (6 bases). The CDR3 is 15 amino acids. Germline V gene sequence: CDR1 SGHRS, CDR2 YFSETQ. With 3 bases removed from V and 9 bases from J, the gap between germline ends came to 21 bases.

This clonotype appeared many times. The CDR3 sequence is CASTDPTGKGRNIQYF. As DNA, the CDR3 is TGTGCCAGCACCGACCCGACAGGGAAGGGAAGAAACATTCAGTACTTC. The genes are TRBV6-2 or TRBV6-3 and TRBJ2-4, with 7 bases identical to TRBD1. The trim removed 7 bases at V and 6 bases at J, leaving 15 bases unmatched. CDR1 is MNHEY and CDR2 is SVGEGT in the germline V gene. The CDR3 has 16 amino acids.

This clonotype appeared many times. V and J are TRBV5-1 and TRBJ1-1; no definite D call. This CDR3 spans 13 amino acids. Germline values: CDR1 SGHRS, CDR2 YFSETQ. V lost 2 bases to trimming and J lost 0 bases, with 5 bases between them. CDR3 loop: CASSFTVNTEAFF. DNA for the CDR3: TGCGCCAGCAGCTTTACGGTGAACACTGAAGCTTTCTTT.

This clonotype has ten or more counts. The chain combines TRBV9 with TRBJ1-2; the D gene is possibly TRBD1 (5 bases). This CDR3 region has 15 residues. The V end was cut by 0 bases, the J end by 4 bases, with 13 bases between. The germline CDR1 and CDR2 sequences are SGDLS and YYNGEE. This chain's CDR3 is CASSVETGDGYGYTF. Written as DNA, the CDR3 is TGTGCCAGCAGCGTAGAAACGGGGGACGGCTATGGCTACACCTTC.